One and the same sample provided the 6 T cell receptor beta chains below, sequenced in a study of shared clonotypes between healthy human individuals. Profiling relied on immunoSEQ multiplex PCR, and the TCRdb table lists in-frame clones only, not all of them. The sample yields 2 million to 2.5 million clones, just under 95% seen once. Sequenced sample: naive CD4+ T cells from PBMCs. Subset given: CD45RA+ positively selected. All receptors come from a man aged 18-30 years in good health. Some clones in this sample may be carry-over from other donors' samples.

This chain connects TRBV5-6 to TRBJ2-3; 9 bases line up with TRBD1. The germline gives CDR1 SGHDT, CDR2 YYEEEE. The CDR3 has 13 residues. Losses at the gene ends were 2 bases for V and 9 bases for J; bases not matched to a gene: 4. CDR3 residues: CASSFGQGSTQYF. For the CDR3, the DNA is TGTGCCAGCAGCTTCGGACAGGGGAGCACGCAGTATTTT.

This CDR3 reads CASSSRGRGDTEAFF. The CDR3 DNA reads TGTGCCAGCAGCTCTAGGGGGCGCGGAGATACTGAAGCTTTCTTT. This chain uses TRBV11-1 with TRBJ1-1; TRBD1 agrees at 7 bases. Germline V CDR1 and CDR2: SGHAT, FQDESV (reference sequence). Trimming took 4 bases from V and 5 from J; bases not matched to a gene: 10. The CDR3 is made up of 15 amino acids.

The CDR3 protein is CASTGDRDEQYF. The CDR3 DNA reads TGTGCCAGCACCGGGGACAGGGACGAGCAGTACTTC. V and J are TRBV6-6 and TRBJ2-7; TRBD1 matches 9 bases. V shed 7 bases, J shed 5 bases, and the junction held 3 bases outside the gene matches. There are 12 residues in the CDR3. Germline V gene sequence: CDR1 MNHNY, CDR2 SVGAGI (reference sequence).

V and J are TRBV18 and TRBJ1-4; TRBD1 aligns across 8 bases. Germline lookup yields CDR1 KGHSH and CDR2 LQKENI. The CDR3 spans 15 residues. With 1 base clipped from V and 8 bases from J, the junction kept 6 bases outside the gene matches. Here the CDR3 reads CASSPRSTGEEKLFF. DNA of the CDR3: TGTGCCAGCTCACCACGGTCGACAGGGGAAGAAAAACTGTTTTTT.

This chain connects TRBV7-2 to TRBJ2-5; 9 bases are shared with TRBD1. The CDR3 contains 15 residues. Germline assignment: CDR1 SGHTA and CDR2 FQGNSA. Trimming at V came to 0 bases and at J to 5 bases, leaving 4 bases not matched to a gene. CDR3 nucleotide sequence: TGTGCCAGCAGCTTAGCACAGGGGGCGGAGGAGACCCAGTACTTC. Its translation: CASSLAQGAEETQYF.

V gene TRBV29-1 combines with J gene TRBJ2-1; possible D gene TRBD1, 5 bases. The CDR3 runs 13 residues. Germline V CDR1 and CDR2: SQVTM, ANQGSEA. Trimming left V 4 bases short and J 8 bases short, with 15 bases between. The CDR3 nucleotides are TGCAGCGTTGTGGGGCAGTTCTCGCATGAGCAGTTCTTC. It encodes CSVVGQFSHEQFF.